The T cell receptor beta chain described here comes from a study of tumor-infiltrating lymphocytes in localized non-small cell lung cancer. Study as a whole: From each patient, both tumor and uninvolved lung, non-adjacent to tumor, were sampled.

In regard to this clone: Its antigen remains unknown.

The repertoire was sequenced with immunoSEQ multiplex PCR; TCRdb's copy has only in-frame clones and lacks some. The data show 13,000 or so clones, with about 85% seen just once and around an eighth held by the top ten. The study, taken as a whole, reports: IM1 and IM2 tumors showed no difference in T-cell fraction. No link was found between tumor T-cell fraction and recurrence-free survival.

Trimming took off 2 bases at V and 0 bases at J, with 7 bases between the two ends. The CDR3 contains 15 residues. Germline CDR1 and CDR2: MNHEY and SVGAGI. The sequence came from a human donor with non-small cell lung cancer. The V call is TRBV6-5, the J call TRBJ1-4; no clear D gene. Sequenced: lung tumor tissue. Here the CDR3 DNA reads TGTGCCAGCAGTTACCGGTCCTCAACTAATGAAAAACTGTTTTTT. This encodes CASSYRSSTNEKLFF.